The T cell receptor beta chain under discussion was sequenced for a study of T cell responses to AZD1222 COVID-19 vaccine listed by TCRdb under 2021. For context, the study as a whole: A total of over 230 trial participants underwent TCR sequencing, of whom 200 to 220 received two doses of AZD1222 and around 26 received two doses of the MenACWY control vaccine. Trial participants were enrolled by age into 18-55, 56-69 and 70-plus year subgroups, with approximately 150, 30 and 60 TCR-sequenced participants respectively.

With regard to this clone: Its antigen target is currently unknown. Base qualities were left out, and no much larger clone turns up one base away.

The time point tag for this specimen amounts to: about 28 days (+/-7) after the second vaccine dose. AZD1222 recipients with second doses at about 4 weeks or about 12 weeks were pooled, because spike-specific TCR depth and breadth did not differ between schedules. Vaccinee samples came from UK trials COV001 and COV002, including a single-blind randomized controlled phase 2/3 trial of AZD1222 (ChAdOx1 nCoV-19) in healthy adults. For TCRbeta chain sequencing, PBMC samples from trial participants were taken at day 0 and at day 28 after the second dose. General conclusions and limits of the study: After two AZD1222 doses, both the breadth and the depth of spike-specific TCRs were significantly higher than at day 0 and than in MenACWY recipients. Conclusions about previously exposed vaccinees are limited, since just a handful of AZD1222 recipients were seropositive for SARS-CoV-2 at baseline. The vaccine-associated CD4 TCRs covered the entire spike protein, and the dominant responses fell in regions 160-218 and 743-854. Because no samples from the day 14 peak response were available, repertoires could be characterized only after the peak T cell response. Participants were mostly white British and included more females than males, and it was suggested by the authors that clonal diversity may have been underestimated. Reportedly, almost half of the unique spike-specific TCRs recognized epitopes lying outside the regions that are mutated in the B.1.351 and B.1.1.7 variants. The 56-69-year group was small, and its depth increase did not reach significance, likely because of low power.

Trimming takes 3 bases from V and 5 bases from J, and the germline ends sit 11 bases apart. Including cysteine and phenylalanine, the CDR3 has 14 amino acids. CDR3 DNA only is kept here, 42 bases in frame from base 1. The germline V gene (reference sequence) provides CDR1 LGHDT and CDR2 YNNKEL. The CDR3 regions of human TCRbeta chains were subjected to immunosequencing. In the original analysis: Repertoire TCRs were checked for matches against a reference library of SARS-CoV-2-specific TCRs that had been generated using the MIRA antigen-specificity platform. Breadth was defined as the fraction of unique TCRs that were SARS-CoV-2-associated, and depth was defined as the fraction of total T cells that were SARS-CoV-2-associated. Using the MIRA data, each spike-specific TCR was assigned both to the spike region to which the TCR was reactive and to a CD4 or CD8 class. Log10-transformed breadth and depth values were compared by one-way ANOVA with Sidak's multiple comparisons tests. TCRdb mirrors the immuneACCESS table, restricted to in-frame sequences. Some clones are absent from its copies; in checked studies, under half trace to an unresolved V gene, and the reason for the others is unknown. The V and J calls and clone size were taken over from that table, and D and trimming were inferred from the DNA. Across this sample there are 200,000 or so clones, with 93% seen only once. Of the sample, about 1% falls within the top ten clones.

In this chain, TRBV3-1 (or the pseudogene TRBV3-2) is recombined with TRBJ1-5; the D gene is unclear. This TCR was recovered from an adult who received the AZD1222 COVID-19 vaccine. Source: peripheral blood, taken 28 days after the second AZD1222 dose. The DNA reads as follows: TGTGCCAGCAGCCATGAAGGGCTCCATCAGCCCCAGCATTTT. Translated, it reads CASSHEGLHQPQHF.